The 3 T cell receptor beta chains below were found in one sample sequenced in a study of shared clonotypes between healthy human individuals. Using immunoSEQ multiplex PCR, the repertoire was profiled, and TCRdb retains in-frame clones only, with some absent. The sample holds roughly 2 million clones, roughly 96% seen once. Material: naive CD4+ T cells sorted from blood. This sample's subset: CD45RA+ positively selected. The origin of the receptors is a man aged 18 to 29 in good health.

The chain carries TRBV4-1 and TRBJ2-7, with D perhaps TRBD2 (5 bases). This CDR3 contains 14 residues. Trimming removed 4 bases from V and 0 bases from J, with 10 bases in between. From germline, CDR1 is MGHRA and CDR2 YSYEKL. CDR3 DNA sequence: TGCGCCAGCAGCCGAGAGGGCATCTCCTACGAGCAGTACTTC. Protein: CASSREGISYEQYF.

This clone was seen only once. V is TRBV7-8 and J is TRBJ1-1; D remains unclear. V was trimmed by 5 bases and J by 7 bases, leaving 14 bases between them. CDR3 length equals 13 residues. Germline assignment: CDR1 SGHVS and CDR2 FQNEAQ. CDR3 DNA: TGTGCCAGCAGCCCCCGAATGAGGGTTGAAGCTTTCTTT. Protein: CASSPRMRVEAFF.

The chain has TRBV7-2 and TRBJ2-7, with D possibly being TRBD1 (6 bases). The CDR3 runs 15 residues. CDR1 is SGHTA, CDR2 FQGNSA, per germline. The V end was cut by 5 bases, the J end by 2 bases, with 16 bases between. As DNA, the CDR3 is TGTGCCAGCAGCAGTATGCCAGGGGCTCCCTACGAGCAGTACTTC. This sequence encodes CASSSMPGAPYEQYF.